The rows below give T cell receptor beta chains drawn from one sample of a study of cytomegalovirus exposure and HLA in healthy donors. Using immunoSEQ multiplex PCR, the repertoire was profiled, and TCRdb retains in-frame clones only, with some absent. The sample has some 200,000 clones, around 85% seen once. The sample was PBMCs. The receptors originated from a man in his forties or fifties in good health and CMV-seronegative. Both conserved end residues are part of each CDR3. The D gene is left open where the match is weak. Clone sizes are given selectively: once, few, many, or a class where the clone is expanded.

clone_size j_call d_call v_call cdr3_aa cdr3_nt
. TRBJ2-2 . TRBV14 CASSQVFPSPGGTGELFF TGTGCCAGCAGCCAAGTTTTCCCGTCGCCCGGAGGCACCGGGGAGCTGTTTTTT
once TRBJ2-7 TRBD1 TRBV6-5 CASSRGQGAHEQYF TGTGCCAGCAGTCGCGGCCAGGGGGCCCACGAGCAGTACTTC
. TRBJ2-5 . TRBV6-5 CASTGVETQYF TGTGCCAGCACCGGGGTTGAGACCCAGTACTTC
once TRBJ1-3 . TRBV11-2 CASSLEAGGSGNTIYF TGTGCCAGCAGCTTAGAGGCGGGGGGTTCTGGAAACACCATATATTTT
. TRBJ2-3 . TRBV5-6 CASSPSTDTQYF TGTGCCAGCAGCCCTAGCACAGATACGCAGTATTTT
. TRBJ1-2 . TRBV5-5 CASSLATGAPGYTF TGTGCCAGCAGCTTGGCTACGGGAGCGCCAGGCTACACCTTC
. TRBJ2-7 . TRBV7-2 CASSPDGGPTRQYF TGTGCCAGCAGCCCGGACGGAGGCCCTACGAGGCAGTACTTC
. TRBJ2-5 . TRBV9 CASSEGSGRYQETQYF TGTGCCAGCAGCGAGGGGAGCGGGCGTTACCAAGAGACCCAGTACTTC
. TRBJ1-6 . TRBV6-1 CASSARGSYNSPLHF TGTGCCAGCAGTGCAAGGGGTTCCTATAATTCACCCCTCCACTTT
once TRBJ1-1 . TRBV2 CASGPRSTEAFF TGTGCCAGTGGTCCTCGGTCCACTGAAGCTTTCTTT
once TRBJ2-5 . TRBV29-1 CSVPPQYF TGCAGCGTTCCTCCCCAGTACTTC
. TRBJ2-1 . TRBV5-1 CASSLTGTHNEQFF TGCGCCAGCAGCCTCACCGGGACTCACAATGAGCAGTTCTTC
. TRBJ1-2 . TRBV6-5 CASTPGGGYGYTF TGTGCCAGCACCCCCGGGGGTGGCTATGGCTACACCTTC
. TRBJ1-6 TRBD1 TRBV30 CAWGQVVDSPLHF TGTGCCTGGGGACAGGTAGTCGATTCACCCCTCCACTTT
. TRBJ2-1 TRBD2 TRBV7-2 CASTQGGFVLDEQFF TGTGCCAGCACCCAGGGAGGGTTCGTACTCGATGAGCAGTTCTTC
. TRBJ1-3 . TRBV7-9 CASSLETRSSGNTIYF TGTGCCAGCAGCTTAGAAACAAGGAGCTCTGGAAACACCATATATTTT
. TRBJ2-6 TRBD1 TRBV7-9 CASSLVEGAKGANVLTF TGTGCCAGCAGCTTAGTCGAGGGGGCGAAAGGGGCCAACGTCCTGACTTTC
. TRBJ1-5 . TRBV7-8 CASSLSAREEGNQPQHF TGTGCCAGCAGCTTATCGGCCAGGGAAGAAGGAAATCAGCCCCAGCATTTT
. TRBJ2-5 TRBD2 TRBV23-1 CASSPRAGLAGGDLQETQYF TGCGCCAGCAGTCCCCGGGCGGGGCTAGCGGGGGGGGACCTCCAAGAGACCCAGTACTTC
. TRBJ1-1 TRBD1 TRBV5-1 CASSLDRGGTEAFF TGCGCCAGCAGCTTGGACAGGGGGGGCACTGAAGCTTTCTTT
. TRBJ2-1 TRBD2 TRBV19 CASSGGGHNEQFF TGTGCCAGTAGCGGGGGGGGCCACAATGAGCAGTTCTTC
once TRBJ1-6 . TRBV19 CASRTRMSPLHF TGTGCCAGTAGGACCAGGATGTCACCCCTCCACTTT